Listed here is a single TCR beta chain. Its specificity is unknown. CDR1 is SEHNR, CDR2 FQNEAQ, per germline (reference sequence). The CDR3 is 16 residues long. Trimming at V came to 5 bases and at J to 3 bases, leaving 11 bases not matched to a gene. The sample originates from a study of T cell repertoires in cytomegalovirus infection. On the study more broadly: It was the public TCR beta signatures that indicated both CMV infection and matching HLA type.

The study, taken as a whole, reports: The ex vivo response was dominated by HLA-C-restricted CMV-specific TCR beta clonotypes.

TCRdb re-derived calls from the reads in MiXCR, one entry per CDR3 protein. Among around 900,000 distinct CDR3 sequences listed, less than 35% were seen once. Sequencing used cultured CD8+ T cells from PBMCs, obtained from culture after CMV antigen stimulation. The chain recombines TRBV7-9 with TRBJ2-5; 8 nucleotides align to TRBD2. This TCR derives from a human donor in good health (CMV status not recorded). Some clones in this sample may be carry-over from other donors' samples. Here the CDR3 reads CASSARRAGVEETQYF. In DNA form, the CDR3 reads TGTGCCAGCAGCGCCCGGCGAGCGGGGGTCGAAGAGACCCAGTACTTC.